Shown below are 13 T cell receptor beta chains from a single sample sequenced in a study of blood T cell repertoires in COVID-19. This table comes from immunoSEQ multiplex PCR, and its TCRdb copy is limited to in-frame clones, with some not included. The table shows about 260,000 clones, with around 86% occurring only once. The specimen sequenced was peripheral blood. The receptors derive from a middle-aged woman who had recovered from COVID-19.

CDR3 nucleotides: TGCGCCAGCAGCCAAACGGGGGGGGCTGGAAACACCATATATTTT. It is translated as CASSQTGGAGNTIYF. The rearrangement uses TRBV4-3 and TRBJ1-3; D is perhaps TRBD1 (5 bases). The CDR3 is 15 residues long. Trimming pared 2 bases from V and 2 bases from J, leaving 10 bases between. Germline V gene lookup returns CDR1 LGHNA and CDR2 YSLEER.

This sequence joins TRBV19 and TRBJ1-2, with TRBD1 matching 7 bases. The germline CDR1 and CDR2 sequences are LNHDA and SQIVND (reference sequence). With V trimmed by 4 bases and J by 6 bases, 14 bases remained unmatched. This CDR3 has 16 residues. This CDR3 reads CASSSPPYDREHGYTF. The CDR3 bases are TGTGCCAGTAGTAGCCCGCCGTACGACAGGGAACATGGCTACACCTTC.

The rearrangement uses TRBV5-1 and TRBJ1-1, with 7 bases matching TRBD1. Germline V gene sequence: CDR1 SGHRS, CDR2 YFSETQ. This CDR3 is built from 16 residues. V lost 4 bases and J lost 0; bases outside the gene matches: 9. CDR3 in DNA: TGCGCCAGCAGCCCCGGACAGGAAGGTATGAACACTGAAGCTTTCTTT. Protein: CASSPGQEGMNTEAFF.

The CDR3 coding sequence is TGTGCCAGCAGCCCCGGGGGAGGCACAGATACGCAGTATTTT. It is translated as CASSPGGGTDTQYF. V is TRBV7-3 and J is TRBJ2-3, with D perhaps matching TRBD2 (6 bases). The germline V gene encodes CDR1 SGHTA and CDR2 FQGTGA. This CDR3 is built from 14 residues. Trimming cost V 5 bases and J 1 base, with 10 bases left between them.

This chain joins TRBV10-2 and TRBJ2-3; D is perhaps TRBD1 (5 bases). The CDR3 has 12 residues. From germline, CDR1 is WSHSY and CDR2 SAAADI. Trimming took off 8 bases at V and 3 bases at J, with 9 bases between the two ends. As DNA, the CDR3 is TGCGCCAGCTGGGGCCTTACAGATACGCAGTATTTT. It encodes CASWGLTDTQYF.

V and J are TRBV29-1 and TRBJ2-1; D possibly corresponds to TRBD1 (6 bases). Germline CDR1 SQVTM, CDR2 ANQGSEA. Trimming shortened V by 4 bases and J by 4 bases, and 26 bases separated the two germline ends. This CDR3 has 18 amino acids. The CDR3 is CSVGMRFRDTYLYNEQFF. In DNA, the CDR3 is TGCAGCGTTGGCATGCGATTCCGGGACACCTACCTGTACAATGAGCAGTTCTTC.

This clone came up once. The chain employs TRBV3-1 (or the pseudogene TRBV3-2) and TRBJ2-2, with TRBD1 matching over 10 bases. The CDR3 length is 15 residues. J was trimmed by 7 bases and V by 6 bases; bases with no gene match: 8. Germline V gene lookup returns CDR1 LGHDT and CDR2 YNNKEL (reference sequence). CDR3 sequence: CASSRQGARSGELFF. The CDR3 DNA reads TGTGCCAGCAGTAGACAGGGGGCGCGGAGCGGGGAGCTGTTTTTT.

This chain uses TRBV7-9 with TRBJ2-5, with TRBD2 identical over 9 bases. CDR1 is SEHNR, CDR2 FQNEAQ, per germline (reference sequence). The CDR3 spans 15 residues. J lost 5 bases, V lost 5 bases, and 9 bases had no gene match. The CDR3 bases are TGTGCCAGCAGCCACGGGACTAGCTACACGGAGACCCAGTACTTC. It is translated as CASSHGTSYTETQYF. The complete variable domain, with remaining parts taken from reference TRBV7-9 and TRBJ2-5, reads DTGVSQNPRHKITKRGQNVTFRCDPISEHNRLYWYRQTLGQGPEFLTYFQNEAQLEKSRLLSDRFSAERPKGSFSTLEIQRTEQGDSAMYLCASSHGTSYTETQYFGPGTRLLVL.

The V gene is TRBV9, the J gene TRBJ2-7; D gene unclear. CDR1 SGDLS and CDR2 YYNGEE come from the germline V gene. V was pared by 6 bases and J by 5 bases, with 6 bases between. The CDR3 is 10 residues long. The CDR3 loop reads CASIIDEQYF. The CDR3 DNA follows: TGTGCCAGCATAATCGACGAGCAGTACTTC. Variable domain in full (rest from reference TRBV9 and TRBJ2-7): DSGVTQTPKHLITATGQRVTLRCSPRSGDLSVYWYQQSLDQGLQFLIQYYNGEERAKGNILERFSAQQFPDLHSELNLSSLELGDSALYFCASIIDEQYFGPGTRLTVT.

J is TRBJ2-1 and V is TRBV9; 10 bases map to TRBD2. Germline CDR1 SGDLS, CDR2 YYNGEE. The CDR3 is made up of 18 amino acids. V lost 3 bases, J lost 7 bases, and 16 bases stayed unmatched. DNA of the CDR3: TGTGCCAGCAGCGCCGGGAGGGGAGCGGGGGGGCCTCGGAATGAGCAGTTCTTC. Translated: CASSAGRGAGGPRNEQFF.

The chain has TRBV12-3 or TRBV12-4 and TRBJ1-2; D is possibly TRBD1 (5 bases). This CDR3 spans 13 amino acids. V dropped 6 bases and J dropped 4 bases, with 12 bases sitting between them. This CDR3 is CASSLMGGYGYTF. The DNA for the CDR3 is TGTGCCAGCAGCTTAATGGGGGGCTATGGCTACACCTTC.

The CDR3 region has the DNA TGTGCCAGCTCACCCGGGACTACCTCCTACGAGCAGTACTTC. Amino acids: CASSPGTTSYEQYF. V gene TRBV18 combines with J gene TRBJ2-7; 7 bases are a match to TRBD2. The V and J ends lost 3 bases and 0 bases, in that order; junction bases with no gene match: 2. Looked up from germline, CDR1 is KGHSH and CDR2 is LQKENI. This CDR3 region has 14 residues.

CDR3 protein: CASSLRRGGRLEQFF. The DNA for the CDR3 is TGTGCCAGCAGCTTAAGGCGGGGGGGCCGGTTGGAGCAGTTCTTC. The chain couples TRBV7-2 to TRBJ2-1, with 9 bases matching TRBD2. Germline V gives CDR1 SGHTA, CDR2 FQGNSA. The CDR3 spans 15 residues. The ends lost 2 bases at V and 10 bases at J; junction bases unmatched: 9.